This entry concerns a single TCR beta chain. The method was immunoSEQ multiplex PCR; TCRdb's version includes in-frame clones alone and lacks a portion of them. The sample gives about 170,000 clones, under 90% of which show up once; about 10% is in the top ten. This specimen belongs to a study of blood T cell repertoires in COVID-19. Study-wide background: In each case, the material was cDNA or gDNA derived from T cells, B-cell-depleted T cells, or PBMCs.

This CDR3 is 11 amino acids long. Per germline, CDR1 SNHLY and CDR2 FYNNEI. V lost 7 bases and J lost 1, with 5 bases in between. The receptor was isolated from a woman of 80 years or more with active or convalescent COVID-19. Input material: peripheral blood. The J gene is TRBJ2-7, the V gene TRBV2; unclear D gene. In DNA, the CDR3 is TGTGCCAGCACCCGTTCCTACGAGCAGTACTTC. It yields the protein CASTRSYEQYF.